Listed here are 31 T cell receptor beta chains from one sample, sequenced in a study of shared clonotypes between healthy human individuals. Sequenced by immunoSEQ multiplex PCR; TCRdb stores in-frame clones only, minus some. The data show 2 million to 2.5 million clones, 90% to 97% seen once. Material for sequencing was naive CD4+ T cells sorted from blood. Documented subset: CD45RA+ positively selected. These receptors originate from a man in his late teens or twenties in good health.

The chain carries TRBV4-3 and TRBJ2-1; 9 bases agree with TRBD2. The length of the CDR3 is 15 residues. Germline CDR1 and CDR2: LGHNA and YSLEER. Trimming at V came to 0 bases and at J to 8 bases, leaving 5 bases not matched to a gene. In DNA form, the CDR3 reads TGCGCCAGCAGCCAAGATCGGCGGGGGGGCGATGAGCAGTTCTTC. As protein: CASSQDRRGGDEQFF.

The chain carries TRBV5-1 and TRBJ2-3; D is perhaps TRBD1 or TRBD2 (6 bases each). V was cut by 1 base and J by 5 bases, with 8 bases left in between. Germline CDR1 reads SGHRS; CDR2 reads YFSETQ. The CDR3 contains 13 residues. CDR3 sequence (DNA): TGCGCCAGCAGCTTGCGGGGGCGAGATACGCAGTATTTT. It codes for CASSLRGRDTQYF.

The chain couples TRBV9 to TRBJ2-1; D is undetermined. This CDR3 has 12 amino acids. Trimming pared 4 bases from V and 5 bases from J, leaving 7 bases between. CDR1 SGDLS and CDR2 YYNGEE come from the germline V gene. As DNA, the CDR3 is TGTGCCAGCAGCCTCGACAACAATGAGCAGTTCTTC. Translated, it gives CASSLDNNEQFF. The whole variable domain, filled in from reference TRBV9 and TRBJ2-1, reads DSGVTQTPKHLITATGQRVTLRCSPRSGDLSVYWYQQSLDQGLQFLIQYYNGEERAKGNILERFSAQQFPDLHSELNLSSLELGDSALYFCASSLDNNEQFFGPGTRLTVL.

The rearrangement joins TRBV6-6 to TRBJ1-6; TRBD1 might be the D (5 bases). Germline CDR1 is MNHNY and CDR2 is SVGAGI (reference sequence). CDR3 size: 16 residues. V lost 0 bases, J lost 7 bases, and 13 bases lay in between. CDR3 sequence reads: CASSYSAQGANSPLHF. The CDR3, as DNA: TGTGCCAGCAGTTACTCGGCACAAGGGGCCAATTCACCCCTCCACTTT.

The chain uses TRBV5-1 and TRBJ2-7; possibly TRBD1 for D (6 bases). The CDR3 totals 13 residues. V lost 3 bases, J lost 10 bases, and 17 bases lay in between. Per germline, CDR1 SGHRS and CDR2 YFSETQ. CDR3 in DNA: TGCGCCAGCAGCTCGGGGACACTGGGGAGACAGTACTTC. Its protein is CASSSGTLGRQYF.

This sequence joins TRBV7-8 and TRBJ2-1; TRBD1 agrees at 8 bases. In germline, CDR1 is SGHVS, CDR2 FQNEAQ. CDR3 length: 15 residues. The trim removed 4 bases at V and 9 bases at J, leaving 11 bases unmatched. The CDR3 spells CASSSPARGPGEQFF. The DNA for the CDR3 is TGTGCCAGCAGCTCCCCCGCCAGGGGGCCAGGTGAGCAGTTCTTC.

The chain carries TRBV7-8 and TRBJ2-7; D unresolved. Trimming removed 2 bases from V and 7 bases from J, with 9 bases in between. The CDR3 consists of 12 residues. Germline-derived CDR1 and CDR2 are SGHVS and FQNEAQ. The CDR3 is CASSLNTPEQYF. The CDR3 nucleotides are TGTGCCAGCAGCTTAAACACGCCGGAGCAGTACTTC.

In its sample, this clone was seen once. Additional DNA sequences in this sample encode the identical CDR3. The V gene is TRBV5-1, the J gene TRBJ2-2; a possible D gene is TRBD2 (5 bases). The CDR3 is 13 residues long. Trimming cost V 2 bases and J 6 bases, with 8 bases left between them. CDR1 and CDR2 from the germline V gene are SGHRS and YFSETQ. The CDR3 spells CASSFPGSGELFF. CDR3 DNA sequence: TGCGCCAGCAGCTTCCCGGGATCCGGGGAGCTGTTTTTT.

The chain couples TRBV2 to TRBJ2-3; TRBD1 might be the D (5 bases). From germline, CDR1 is SNHLY and CDR2 FYNNEI. V was shortened by 8 bases and J by 2 bases, with 20 bases between the two germline ends. The CDR3 totals 16 residues. The DNA for the CDR3 is TGTGCCAGCGGCCCGAACCCGACAGTCACCACAGATACGCAGTATTTT. Its translation: CASGPNPTVTTDTQYF.

In nucleotides, the CDR3 is TGTGCCAGCAGTACAGGGAAGTGGACCGGGGAGCTGTTTTTT. Amino acid sequence: CASSTGKWTGELFF. This chain joins TRBV6-6 and TRBJ2-2; tentatively, D is TRBD1 (6 bases). The V gene's germline CDR1 is MNHNY and CDR2 SVGAGI (reference sequence). CDR3 length equals 14 residues. V lost 5 bases, J lost 5 bases, and 12 bases lay in between.

The rearrangement joins TRBV10-1 to TRBJ1-3; tentative D call: TRBD1 (5 bases). CDR1 and CDR2 from the germline V gene are WNHNN and SYGVQD (reference sequence). V gave up 3 bases and J gave up 2 bases, with 14 bases separating them. CDR3 length: 16 residues. CDR3 in DNA: TGCGCCAGCAGTGATTACAGGTTGTTCGCTGGAAACACCATATATTTT. It yields the protein CASSDYRLFAGNTIYF.

The rearrangement uses TRBV5-1 and TRBJ2-3, with D maybe TRBD2 (6 bases). Germline V gives CDR1 SGHRS, CDR2 YFSETQ. This CDR3 is built from 16 residues. V was clipped by 3 bases and J by 0 bases, with 14 bases between them. The CDR3 sequence is CASSSGWTKSTDTQYF. CDR3 coding DNA: TGCGCCAGCAGCTCAGGGTGGACTAAGAGCACAGATACGCAGTATTTT.

This clone was observed once. The chain carries TRBV10-3 and TRBJ1-2; 10 nucleotides match TRBD1. Germline V lookup: CDR1 ENHRY, CDR2 SYGVKD. This CDR3 has 16 residues. V was pared by 2 bases and J by 7 bases, with 10 bases of the junction left unmatched. CDR3 coding DNA: TGTGCCATCAGTGAGGGGGCGACAGGGGGCGAGGGTGGCTACACCTTC. Amino acid sequence: CAISEGATGGEGGYTF.

This clone has just one count. V usage is TRBV18 and J usage is TRBJ2-3; D uncertain. This CDR3 spans 15 amino acids. The germline V and J ends were trimmed by 4 bases and 2 bases, with 13 bases remaining between them. Per germline, CDR1 KGHSH and CDR2 LQKENI. CDR3 sequence reads: CASSLRLLVTDTQYF. As DNA, the CDR3 is TGTGCCAGCTCACTGCGACTTCTGGTCACAGATACGCAGTATTTT.

This sequence joins TRBV18 and TRBJ1-2; D gene ambiguous. V was cut by 0 bases and J by 6 bases, with 8 bases left in between. The CDR3 totals 13 residues. Germline loops: CDR1 KGHSH, CDR2 LQKENI. In DNA, the CDR3 is TGTGCCAGCTCACCACCCAAAGGGCATGGCTACACCTTC. Amino acid sequence: CASSPPKGHGYTF.

This clone has a single count. J is TRBJ1-1 and V is TRBV5-8; D ambiguous. The CDR3 totals 15 residues. Germline V CDR1 and CDR2: SGHTS, YDEGEE. V was clipped by 2 bases and J by 1 base, with 12 bases between them. Written as DNA, the CDR3 is TGTGCCAGCAGCTTTCGACGGATTACGAACACTGAAGCTTTCTTT. Protein: CASSFRRITNTEAFF.

This clone has more than one count but fewer than ten. This rearrangement joins TRBV30 to TRBJ1-1, with D perhaps matching TRBD1 (6 bases). The CDR3 is 13 amino acids. Germline V CDR1 and CDR2: GTSNPN, SVGIG (reference sequence). Trimming removed 3 bases from V and 3 bases from J, with 11 bases in between. CDR3 sequence: CAWSTGHYTEAFF. CDR3 nucleotide sequence: TGTGCCTGGAGCACGGGACACTACACTGAAGCTTTCTTT.

A remark on this clone: This specimen includes other DNA sequences encoding the same CDR3. The chain couples TRBV28 to TRBJ1-2; no clear D. CDR1 MDHEN and CDR2 SYDVKM come from the germline V gene. The V end was cut by 5 bases, the J end by 2 bases, with 3 bases between. This CDR3 comprises 11 residues. The CDR3 nucleotides read TGTGCCAGCAGTAGAAACTATGGCTACACCTTC. The encoded protein is CASSRNYGYTF.

The chain employs TRBV5-6 and TRBJ2-1; D ambiguous. V was trimmed by 1 base and J by 7 bases, leaving 15 bases between them. The CDR3 covers 15 residues. CDR1 is SGHDT, CDR2 YYEEEE, per germline. CDR3 coding DNA: TGTGCCAGCAGCTTGTTTGAGTTAGCCCCAAATGAGCAGTTCTTC. This codes for CASSLFELAPNEQFF.

The chain couples TRBV6-5 to TRBJ2-1; a weak D match, TRBD2 (5 bases). The ends were cut back, 5 bases at V and 4 bases at J, with 12 bases in the middle. This CDR3 has 14 amino acids. Germline assignment: CDR1 MNHEY and CDR2 SVGAGI. CDR3 amino acids: CASSRLLNYNEQFF. CDR3 bases: TGTGCCAGCAGTCGACTACTGAATTACAATGAGCAGTTCTTC.

Notes on this clone: Other DNA sequences in this specimen translate into the identical CDR3. The DNA for the CDR3 is TGCGCCAGCAGCCCGGGACTAGCGGGGGGGCAGGAGACCCAGTACTTC. It translates to CASSPGLAGGQETQYF. The chain has TRBV5-1 and TRBJ2-5, with 16 positions matching TRBD2. Germline trimming cut 4 bases from V and 5 bases from J; bases unmatched to any gene: 5. CDR1 and CDR2 (germline): SGHRS, YFSETQ. The CDR3 runs to 16 residues.

V usage is TRBV30 and J usage is TRBJ2-7; the match to TRBD2 covers 8 bases. The V gene end was trimmed by 7 bases and the J gene end by 3 bases; junction bases not matched to a gene: 11. Germline loops: CDR1 GTSNPN, CDR2 SVGIG (reference sequence). CDR3 length: 14 residues. The chain's CDR3 is CAFGRGLAFYEQYF. CDR3 DNA: TGTGCCTTCGGGAGGGGTCTAGCTTTCTACGAGCAGTACTTC.

J is TRBJ2-5 and V is TRBV5-1; D is unclear. Trimming removed 0 bases at V and 4 bases at J, with 13 bases between. The CDR3 sequence is 15 residues long. CDR1 and CDR2 from the germline V gene are SGHRS and YFSETQ. The CDR3 loop is CASSLEGLMGETQYF. CDR3 bases: TGCGCCAGCAGCTTGGAGGGTCTTATGGGAGAGACCCAGTACTTC.

A remark on this clone: The same CDR3 arises from other DNA sequences in this sample as well. The chain employs TRBV11-2 and TRBJ2-7, with a weak D call TRBD2 (5 bases). Germline V CDR1 and CDR2: SGHAT, FQNNGV. Trimming pared 1 base from V and 6 bases from J, leaving 7 bases between. The CDR3 loop spans 12 amino acids. The CDR3 coding sequence is TGTGCCAGCAGCTTAGGAGGGAGCGAGCAGTACTTC. It yields the protein CASSLGGSEQYF.

On this clone: The same CDR3 arises from other DNA sequences in this sample as well. The V and J genes are TRBV7-3 and TRBJ2-2; 7 nucleotides line up with TRBD2. Germline CDR1 SGHTA, CDR2 FQGTGA. The CDR3 is made up of 15 amino acids. V lost 5 bases and J lost 0; bases outside the gene matches: 3. The CDR3 DNA is TGTGCCAGCAGCCCGGGGGGACCGAACACCGGGGAGCTGTTTTTT. Translation gives CASSPGGPNTGELFF. Full variable domain (rest looked up from reference TRBV7-3 and TRBJ2-2): GAGVSQTPSNKVTEKGKYVELRCDPISGHTALYWYRQSLGQGPEFLIYFQGTGAADDSGLPNDRFFAVRPEGSVSTLKIQRTERGDSAVYLCASSPGGPNTGELFFGEGSRLTVL.

The chain recombines TRBV10-3 with TRBJ2-3, with D unclear. CDR1 is ENHRY and CDR2 is SYGVKD in the germline V gene. V was cut by 3 bases and J by 4 bases, with 5 bases left in between. The CDR3 sequence is 12 residues long. The CDR3 loop reads CAISDDPDTQYF. The CDR3 DNA is TGTGCCATCAGTGATGATCCAGATACGCAGTATTTT.

CDR3 nucleotide sequence: TGTGCCAGCAGCCTACTCGGGGGGGAACCCTACGAGCAGTACTTC. It specifies CASSLLGGEPYEQYF. The chain uses TRBV6-5 and TRBJ2-7; 8 bases fit TRBD2. The CDR3 has 15 amino acids. Germline trimming cut 6 bases from V and 2 bases from J; bases unmatched to any gene: 9. Germline loops: CDR1 MNHEY, CDR2 SVGAGI.

The chain recombines TRBV28 with TRBJ1-6; 8 positions agree with TRBD1. Losses at the gene ends were 5 bases for V and 4 bases for J; bases not matched to a gene: 4. Germline assignment: CDR1 MDHEN and CDR2 SYDVKM. The CDR3 consists of 15 residues. CDR3 coding DNA: TGTGCCAGCAGTCAGACAGGGGAGTATAATTCACCCCTCCACTTT. This sequence encodes CASSQTGEYNSPLHF.

The chain recombines TRBV19 with TRBJ1-2; D might be TRBD1 (5 bases). Germline V gene sequence: CDR1 LNHDA, CDR2 SQIVND (reference sequence). V shed 7 bases and J shed 6 bases, with 18 bases lying between them. CDR3 length equals 14 residues. CDR3 in amino acids: CASTDGAKPHGYTF. CDR3 DNA: TGTGCCAGTACTGACGGGGCCAAGCCTCATGGCTACACCTTC.

V and J are TRBV5-1 and TRBJ2-4, with D unresolved. This CDR3 has 13 residues. Germline-derived CDR1 and CDR2 are SGHRS and YFSETQ. With 4 bases removed from V and 6 bases from J, the gap between germline ends came to 11 bases. CDR3 coding DNA: TGCGCCAGCAGCCCCCAAGGGTCAAACATTCAGTACTTC. Translation gives CASSPQGSNIQYF.

The chain has TRBV5-1 and TRBJ1-1; 7 bases match TRBD1. The junction had 9 bases not matched to a gene; V was cut back by 0 bases and J by 7 bases. Per germline, CDR1 SGHRS and CDR2 YFSETQ. The CDR3 is made up of 15 amino acids. CDR3 loop: CASSLAGGQLNEAFF. CDR3 in DNA: TGCGCCAGCAGCTTGGCCGGGGGACAGCTCAATGAAGCTTTCTTT.